A single TCR beta chain is shown here with its context. Its target is not known. Produced via immunoSEQ multiplex PCR; TCRdb's table is partial and in-frame only. The data hold around 92,000 clones, with approximately 90% observed a single time. The sample comes from a study of T cell responses to AZD1222 COVID-19 vaccine. Broader study findings: Donors were mostly white British, more females; clonal diversity possibly underestimated. Researchers took repertoire samples only after the peak T cell response had come.

Trimming left V 1 base short and J 8 bases short, with 17 bases between. The CDR3 is 16 amino acids. Germline CDR1 is LGHNT and CDR2 is FRNRAP. The material sequenced was peripheral blood, taken on day 0 of AZD1222 vaccination. The chain combines TRBV12-5 with TRBJ1-4; perhaps TRBD1 as D (6 bases). The sequence was collected from an adult in good health. In DNA, the CDR3 is TGTGCTAGTGGTTTGGCTGAACGACAGGTGGTCGAAAAACTGTTTTTT. Its protein is CASGLAERQVVEKLFF.